These 6 T cell receptor beta chains were all obtained from the same sample, sequenced in a study of technical replicates of blood from a few donors. The protocol was immunoSEQ multiplex PCR, while the TCRdb copy is restricted to in-frame clones and leaves out a portion. The sample records tens of thousands of clones, about 95% being singletons. Specimen: T cells isolated from PBMCs. These receptors were obtained from a human donor in good health.

The genes are TRBV23-1 and TRBJ2-7; the match to TRBD1 covers 11 bases. Being an ORF, TRBV23-1 has a function that is uncertain. V was clipped by 3 bases and J by 3 bases; unmatched bases: 10. The CDR3 is 17 amino acids. The CDR3 region is CASSHHGQGAGFYEQYF. The DNA for the CDR3 is TGCGCCAGCAGTCACCACGGACAGGGGGCGGGGTTCTACGAGCAGTACTTC.

J is TRBJ2-1 and V is TRBV29-1, with 8 bases that match TRBD2. The junction had 13 bases not matched to a gene; V was cut back by 3 bases and J by 0 bases. This CDR3 is built from 18 residues. Germline-derived CDR1 and CDR2 are SQVTM and ANQGSEA. The CDR3 loop is CSVDGAGGRITSYNEQFF. In DNA, the CDR3 is TGCAGCGTTGACGGGGCGGGGGGCCGAATTACCTCCTACAATGAGCAGTTCTTC.

This clone was recorded once. J is TRBJ1-4 and V is TRBV18; unclear D gene. The germline V gene has CDR1 KGHSH and CDR2 LQKENI. CDR3 length: 12 residues. Between the trimmed V and J ends, which lost 3 bases and 7 bases, there was a span of 6 bases. CDR3 protein: CASSPGGEKLFF. CDR3 sequence (DNA): TGTGCCAGCTCACCCGGAGGTGAAAAACTGTTTTTT.

Points on this clone: The sample has other DNA sequences that encode this CDR3 too. The gene calls are TRBV20-1 and TRBJ2-5; the match to TRBD1 covers 7 bases. Germline V gene sequence: CDR1 DFQATT, CDR2 SNEGSKA (reference sequence). With V trimmed by 6 bases and J by 4 bases, 2 bases remained unmatched. The CDR3 is made up of 11 amino acids. The CDR3 protein is CSARQGETQYF. The CDR3 nucleotides read TGCAGTGCGCGACAGGGAGAGACCCAGTACTTC.

The rearrangement uses TRBV10-3 and TRBJ1-6; a possible D gene is TRBD1 (5 bases). The CDR3 is made up of 16 amino acids. V was pared by 4 bases and J by 6 bases, with 16 bases between. Germline loops: CDR1 ENHRY, CDR2 SYGVKD. In DNA form, the CDR3 reads TGTGCCATCAGTGTGGAGGGACTTACCGCTAATTCACCCCTCCACTTT. Amino acid sequence: CAISVEGLTANSPLHF.

V and J are TRBV6-1 and TRBJ2-5, with a tentative D call TRBD1 (7 bases). Deletions cut 4 bases from V and 4 bases from J, with 10 bases between. Germline CDR1 and CDR2: MNHNS and SASEGT. The CDR3 runs 13 residues. The CDR3 sequence is CASSGQGGETQYF. CDR3 sequence (DNA): TGTGCCAGCAGTGGTCAGGGGGGAGAGACCCAGTACTTC.